A selection of T cell receptor beta chains follows, all from one sample in a study of cytotoxic CD8 clonotypes in ibrutinib-treated CLL. Produced via immunoSEQ multiplex PCR; TCRdb's table is partial and in-frame only. Of about 39,000 clones in the sample, 68% were seen once. The sequencing used PBMCs, collected at disease progression, from a patient treated with ibrutinib. These receptors all come from a human donor with chronic lymphocytic leukemia. CDR3s include the opening cysteine and the closing phenylalanine or tryptophan. The D gene is left open where the match is weak.

j_call d_call v_call cdr3_nt cdr3_aa
TRBJ2-3 NA TRBV7-2 TGTGCCAGCAGCTTAGTAGCTTCTAGCACAGATACGCAGTATTTT CASSLVASSTDTQYF
TRBJ2-7 NA TRBV5-1 TGCGCCAGCAGCTTGTTTGGCATGAATAGCGGTCCCTACGAGCAGTACTTC CASSLFGMNSGPYEQYF
TRBJ2-7 TRBD1 TRBV6-6 TGTGCCAGCAGTTACGGACAGGCGTACTACGAGCAGTACTTC CASSYGQAYYEQYF
TRBJ1-1 NA TRBV5-4 TGTGCCAGCAGCCCCCATTGGAACACTGAAGCTTTCTTT CASSPHWNTEAFF
TRBJ2-1 NA TRBV5-1 TGCGCCAGCAGCTTCAAGGCGGGCCCCTACAATGAGCAGTTCTTC CASSFKAGPYNEQFF
TRBJ2-3 NA TRBV7-3 TGTGCCAGCAGCCTCTCAGGACAAGATACGCAGTATTTT CASSLSGQDTQYF
TRBJ1-2 NA TRBV15 TGTGCCACCAGCAGAGATCCGGGCCCGAACTATGGCTACACCTTC CATSRDPGPNYGYTF
TRBJ2-1 NA TRBV7-8 TGTGCCAGCAGCTTAGGACCGGGAGAGGGCAATGAGCAGTTCTTC CASSLGPGEGNEQFF
TRBJ2-3 NA TRBV6-6 TGTGCCAGCAGTACTGGGGGGGCAACTAGCACAGATACGCAGTATTTT CASSTGGATSTDTQYF
TRBJ2-1 TRBD2 TRBV27 TGTGCCAGCAGTTTCTCCCGGACTAGCGGGAGGGCACATCAGTTCTTC CASSFSRTSGRAHQFF
TRBJ1-5 NA TRBV4-2 TGTGCCAGCAGCCAAGACCAGGGATATGGCAATCAGCCCCAGCATTTT CASSQDQGYGNQPQHF